This T cell receptor beta chain is from a study of T-cell memory formation after mild COVID-19. Study-level background: Each donor largely had its own TCR clusters.

TCRdb fed the 5' RACE reads into MiXCR, producing one record per CDR3 protein. Of 300,000 to 400,000 distinct CDR3 sequences in the sample, roughly 20% were seen once. The CDR3 extends over 16 amino acids. V shed 3 bases, J shed 1 base, and the junction held 7 bases outside the gene matches. Per germline, CDR1 MDHEN and CDR2 SYDVKM. The receptor's source is an adult woman who had mild COVID-19 (a few samples of this study predate the infection). Cell type and time point are not known. Sequenced input: PBMCs or a T cell subset sorted from them (not recorded which). The chain is built from TRBV28 and TRBJ1-1; TRBD1 matches 8 bases. CDR3 in DNA: TGTGCCAGCAGTTTTTACAGGGGGATGAAGAACACTGAAGCTTTCTTT. Translation: CASSFYRGMKNTEAFF.